The 16 T cell receptor beta chains below all came from one sample that was sequenced in a study of CD8+CD57+ T cells in acquired aplastic anemia. Genomic DNA, the template, was used for profiling of the TCR beta VDJ and CDR3. Each CDR3 protein gets one entry after TCRdb re-called the reads with MiXCR. The sample holds some 42,000 distinct CDR3 sequences, about two thirds seen once. The sequenced sample was sorted CD4+, CD8+, or CD8+CD57+ T cells (not recorded which) from PBMCs. The receptors were gathered from a human donor in good health, serving as a control.

The V call is TRBV14, the J call TRBJ2-5; D might be TRBD1 or TRBD2, each matching 5 bases. CDR3 size: 13 residues. V was pared by 3 bases and J by 7 bases, with 12 bases between. Per the germline V gene, CDR1 is SGHDN and CDR2 is FVKESK. The CDR3 region has the DNA TGTGCCAGCAGCCAGAGGGGCTATGGGACCCAGTACTTC. Translating it yields CASSQRGYGTQYF.

Concerning this clonotype: Germline and junction disagree at one end, which may indicate a read error. The chain recombines TRBV7-9 with TRBJ2-7; D not certain. The CDR3 has 14 residues. CDR1 SEHNR and CDR2 FQNEAQ come from the germline V gene (reference sequence). Written as DNA, the CDR3 is TGCGCCAGCAGCAGGACGGATGCATCCTACGAGCAGTACTTC. Amino acids: CASSRTDASYEQYF.

This clonotype was seen at least ten times. This chain joins TRBV5-1 and TRBJ2-5; 10 nucleotides agree with TRBD2. Per germline, CDR1 SGHRS and CDR2 YFSETQ. V lost 4 bases and J lost 2; bases outside the gene matches: 8. The CDR3 runs to 16 residues. The CDR3 sequence: CASSPSSGGVQETQYF. The CDR3 DNA reads TGCGCCAGCAGCCCCTCTAGCGGGGGAGTGCAAGAGACCCAGTACTTC.

Worth noting for this clonotype: An end of the junction differs from the germline gene, which may be a read error. The V and J genes are TRBV12-5 and TRBJ2-7; maybe TRBD1 (6 bases). Germline V gene data show CDR1 as LGHNT and CDR2 as FRNRAP. This CDR3 has 16 amino acids. The CDR3 coding sequence is TGTGCTAGTGGTTTGGCCGTGACAGGTCTCATCTACGAGCAGCACTTC. Residues: CASGLAVTGLIYEQHF. The variable domain in full, with the rest retrieved from reference TRBV12-5 and TRBJ2-7, is DARVTQTPRHKVTEMGQEVTMRCQPILGHNTVFWYRQTMMQGLELLAYFRNRAPLDDSGMPKDRFSAEMPDATLATLKIQPSEPRDSAVYFCASGLAVTGLIYEQHFGPGTRLTVT.

On this clonotype itself: As the CDR3 is not closed by the conserved phenylalanine or tryptophan, this likely results from a read error. The chain is built from TRBV6-1 and TRBJ1-6, with 7 nucleotides matching TRBD1. V lost 8 bases to trimming and J lost 10 bases; unmatched junction nucleotides: 8. CDR3 size: 13 residues. The germline gives CDR1 MNHNS, CDR2 SASEGT. CDR3 nucleotide sequence: TGTGCCAGCCTACAGGGGTCCAACTCACCCCTCCACTCT. Its protein is CASLQGSNSPLHS.

The CDR3 DNA is TGTGCCAGCAGCGCGGGTCGTGAGAGGGATGCTTTCTTT. This gives the protein CASSAGRERDAFF. The rearrangement joins TRBV7-2 to TRBJ1-1; unclear D gene. V shed 5 bases and J shed 11 bases, with 18 bases lying between them. The CDR3 runs to 13 residues. Looked up from germline, CDR1 is SGHTA and CDR2 is FQGNSA.

Regarding this clonotype: The junction and the germline gene differ at one end; a read error may be behind it. This chain joins TRBV7-7 and TRBJ2-2; 7 nucleotides agree with TRBD2. Germline assignment: CDR1 SSHAT and CDR2 FNYEAQ (reference sequence). The CDR3 sequence is 16 residues long. Written as DNA, the CDR3 is TGTGCTAGCAGCTTAGGAGCGGGGCTGAACACCGGGGAGCTGTTTTTT. Its protein product is CASSLGAGLNTGELFF.

The V gene is TRBV19, the J gene TRBJ2-1; 7 bases fit TRBD2. CDR3 length: 13 residues. Germline values: CDR1 LNHDA, CDR2 SQIVND (reference sequence). V dropped 10 bases and J dropped 10; count of bases not matched to a gene: 13. The CDR3 reads CATETVAGPEQFF. In DNA, the CDR3 is TGTGCCACTGAGACCGTAGCGGGCCCCGAGCAGTTCTTC.

The rearrangement links TRBV7-8 to TRBJ2-7; maybe TRBD2 (5 bases). This CDR3 comprises 13 residues. V was clipped by 5 bases and J by 3 bases, with 11 bases between them. Germline-derived CDR1 and CDR2 are SGHVS and FQNEAQ. CDR3 DNA: TGTGCCAGCAGCCGCGCGGAGGTCTACGAGCAGTACTTC. It translates to CASSRAEVYEQYF.

The chain joins TRBV12-3 or TRBV12-4 to TRBJ2-2; D call uncertain. The CDR3 loop spans 13 amino acids. Trimming left V 1 base short and J 6 bases short, with 6 bases between. CDR3 nucleotide sequence: TGTGCCAGCAGTTTAGGGGTCTCCGGGGAGCTGTTTTTT. Protein product: CASSLGVSGELFF.

About this clonotype: One end of the junction is discordant with germline, which a read error may explain. The J gene is TRBJ1-1, the V gene TRBV19, with D perhaps matching TRBD1 (5 bases). Germline loops: CDR1 LNHDA, CDR2 SQIVND (reference sequence). The CDR3 contains 14 residues. The CDR3 spells CPSSLAGGNTEAFF. Here the CDR3 DNA reads TGTCCCAGCAGCTTAGCGGGGGGAAACACTGAAGCTTTCTTT.

This clonotype has a count of ten or more. The chain uses TRBV6-4 and TRBJ2-2; unclear D gene. The CDR3 has 15 amino acids. V was clipped by 2 bases and J by 1 base, with 8 bases between them. Germline CDR1 reads MRHNA; CDR2 reads SNTAGT. The CDR3 DNA reads TGTGCCAGCAGTGACAGGGCCGGGAACACCGGGGAGCTGTTTTTT. Translation: CASSDRAGNTGELFF.

J is TRBJ2-3 and V is TRBV19; 9 bases are shared with TRBD1. Unmatched junction bases numbered 6, after V lost 6 bases and J lost 5 bases. CDR3 length: 14 amino acids. In germline, CDR1 is LNHDA, CDR2 SQIVND (reference sequence). CDR3 sequence reads: CASSPGQGRDTQYF. For the CDR3, the DNA is TGTGCCAGTAGCCCAGGACAGGGGCGAGATACGCAGTATTTT.

The V and J genes are TRBV19 and TRBJ1-3, with TRBD1 matching over 7 bases. Unmatched junction bases numbered 2, after V lost 7 bases and J lost 8 bases. The germline CDR1 and CDR2 sequences are LNHDA and SQIVND (reference sequence). The CDR3 totals 11 residues. This CDR3 reads CASKGGHTIYF. The CDR3 bases are TGTGCCAGTAAAGGGGGCCACACCATATATTTT.

The chain carries TRBV20-1 and TRBJ2-7; D gene uncertain. V was clipped by 0 bases and J by 0 bases, with 9 bases between them. The length of the CDR3 is 14 residues. Germline V gene data show CDR1 as DFQATT and CDR2 as SNEGSKA (reference sequence). The CDR3 here is CSARDPAGSYEQYF. DNA for the CDR3: TGCAGTGCTAGAGACCCCGCAGGCTCCTACGAGCAGTACTTC.

The J gene is TRBJ1-1, the V gene TRBV12-3 or TRBV12-4; 9 bases align to TRBD1. After removal of 8 bases from V and 9 bases from J, the junction contained 10 bases not matched to a gene. CDR3 length equals 13 residues. The CDR3 sequence: CASSQGARTQAFF. CDR3 in DNA: TGTGCCAGCTCACAGGGGGCGCGAACCCAAGCTTTCTTT.